Listed here are 6 T cell receptor beta chains from one sample, sequenced in a study of tumor-infiltrating lymphocytes in primary liver carcinoma. For blood RNA, unsorted whole blood served as the source, and germline DNA was extracted too. With around 520 ng total RNA as template and a constant-region primer, TCR beta cDNA was made. It was through three nested multiplex PCR rounds of slightly modified ARM-PCR that TCR beta libraries arose. The two initial PCR rounds, around 10 cycles each, used TRBV1-TRBV30 forward and C-beta reverse primers. TCRdb re-called the multiplex PCR reads through MiXCR, storing one row per CDR3 protein. The sample consists of about 200,000 distinct CDR3 sequences, roughly 61% of them appearing once. Source material: peripheral blood. The receptors were sampled from a woman aged 55-69 years with primary liver carcinoma and hepatitis B virus infection.

This clonotype was counted once. The junction shows a germline mismatch at one end, possibly a read error. The rearrangement links TRBV29-1 to TRBJ1-3; 8 positions match TRBD1. Germline assignment: CDR1 SQVTM and CDR2 ANQGSEA. The CDR3 covers 17 residues. The CDR3 region has the DNA TGCAGCGTTGGGGGCCATTCGAGTCAGGGGGCTGGAAACACTATATTTTTT. The encoded protein is CSVGGHSSQGAGNTIFF.

The table lists this clonotype with a count of one. This may be a read error: a much more frequent sequence differs by one nucleotide. This chain links TRBV12-3 or TRBV12-4 with TRBJ2-3, with no clear D. The CDR3 is made up of 14 amino acids. Trimming pared 8 bases from V and 3 bases from J, leaving 15 bases between. In nucleotides, the CDR3 is TGTGCCAGCTCCTCTTTCGATAGTACAGATACGCAGTATTTT. Its translation is CASSSFDSTDTQYF.

As concerns this clonotype: No conserved phenylalanine or tryptophan ends this CDR3, so it is likely a read error. The chain is built from TRBV29-1 and TRBJ2-1; 8 nucleotides line up with TRBD2. CDR1 is SQVTM, CDR2 ANQGSEA, per germline. The CDR3 is made up of 14 amino acids. The CDR3 DNA is TGCAGAGGAACCGGGACTAGGTCCTTCAATGAGCAGTTCTTA. It specifies CRGTGTRSFNEQFL.

For this clonotype: In this CDR3 the conserved last residue, phenylalanine or tryptophan, is missing, so a read error is likely. The chain has TRBV13 and TRBJ1-1, with D unclear. V gave up 8 bases and J gave up 6 bases, with 10 bases separating them. The CDR3 is made up of 11 amino acids. From germline, CDR1 is PRHDT and CDR2 FYEKMQ (reference sequence). CDR3 sequence (DNA): TGTGCCAGCCAACAGATGGCTGAAGCTTTCTCT. This gives the protein CASQQMAEAFS.

On this clonotype itself: A single base separates this from a much larger clone, so it may be a read error. Without the conserved terminal phenylalanine or tryptophan, this CDR3 likely stems from a read error. The gene calls are TRBV6-5 and TRBJ2-2, with 8 bases fitting TRBD1. Germline V lookup: CDR1 MNHEY, CDR2 SVGAGI. This CDR3 is built from 15 residues. V trimming: 0 bases; J trimming: 4 bases; junction bases outside the gene matches: 1. In DNA form, the CDR3 reads TGTGCCAGCAGTTACTCGGACAGGGCCACCGGGGAGCTGTTTTCT. Translated, it gives CASSYSDRATGELFS.

This clonotype was found a few times. The genes are TRBV28 and TRBJ2-2, with D perhaps TRBD2 (6 bases). The CDR3 is made up of 14 amino acids. Trimming removed 4 bases from V and 6 bases from J, with 12 bases in between. CDR1 MDHEN and CDR2 SYDVKM come from the germline V gene. In DNA, the CDR3 is TGTGCCAGCAGTTCGCGGGATGGGTCCGGGGAGCTGTTTTTT. Its protein product is CASSSRDGSGELFF.